These 3 T cell receptor beta chains were sequenced from one sample in a study of CD8 T cells in ankylosing spondylitis. Findings of the study overall: Seemingly distinctive of ankylosing spondylitis blood was a TCR beta motif formed by eight highly homologous variants.

Their target antigens are unknown. TCRdb analysed the 5' RACE reads with MiXCR anew, one entry per CDR3 protein. The sample includes about 700,000 distinct CDR3 sequences, roughly 19% of them seen just once. The sample was blood, either unsorted or a sorted T cell fraction (not recorded which). The source is a male donor with ankylosing spondylitis.

The chain carries TRBV4-1 and TRBJ2-2; 8 bases are a match to TRBD2. Germline V lookup: CDR1 MGHRA, CDR2 YSYEKL. The CDR3 spans 15 residues. The ends lost 8 bases at V and 2 bases at J; junction bases unmatched: 7. The CDR3 here is CASLASGGNTGELFF. CDR3 sequence (DNA): TGCGCCAGCCTCGCCAGCGGGGGTAACACCGGGGAGCTGTTTTTT.

V gene TRBV12-3 or TRBV12-4 combines with J gene TRBJ1-1; tentatively, D is TRBD1 (6 bases). V gave up 5 bases and J gave up 6 bases, with 10 bases separating them. This CDR3 has 12 residues. The CDR3 bases are TGTGCCAGCAGTGCCACAGGGCCTGAAGCTTTCTTT. The encoded protein is CASSATGPEAFF.

This sequence joins TRBV20-1 and TRBJ1-5, with 10 positions matching TRBD1. The V segment lost 3 bases and the J segment 5 bases; nucleotides outside the gene matches: 10. Germline CDR1 reads DFQATT; CDR2 reads SNEGSKA (reference sequence). The CDR3 totals 16 residues. Here the CDR3 DNA reads TGCAGTGCTAGGGGATCCGGGACAGGGGCTGATCAGCCCCAGCATTTT. Translating gives CSARGSGTGADQPQHF.